This record concerns one T cell receptor beta chain sequence. What it binds is not known. CDR1 is SGHRS and CDR2 is YFSETQ in the germline V gene. This CDR3 contains 14 residues. Trimming cost V 4 bases and J 0 bases; bases outside gene matches: 3. The PCR used 60 Vbeta and 13 Jbeta primers. Assay: immunoSEQ multiplex PCR; the TCRdb copy retains only in-frame clones and omits some. The sample holds over 120,000 clones, around 81% seen once. This sample stems from a study of cytomegalovirus exposure and HLA in healthy donors. Whole-study context: Earlier work reported 110 million or so unique TCR beta sequences from 150 million to 200 million T cells. Study-level results: Likely technical artifact: a cluster of highly shared sequence variants. Cytomegalovirus status, reportedly, was diagnosed with high specificity and sensitivity by the classifier.

Sequenced input: PBMCs. This clonotype was sampled from a man aged 50 to 59 in good health and CMV-seronegative. The chain couples TRBV5-1 to TRBJ2-5; 7 nucleotides align to TRBD1. Written as DNA, the CDR3 is TGCGCCAGCAGCCCAGGGGGAAACCAAGAGACCCAGTACTTC. This sequence encodes CASSPGGNQETQYF.